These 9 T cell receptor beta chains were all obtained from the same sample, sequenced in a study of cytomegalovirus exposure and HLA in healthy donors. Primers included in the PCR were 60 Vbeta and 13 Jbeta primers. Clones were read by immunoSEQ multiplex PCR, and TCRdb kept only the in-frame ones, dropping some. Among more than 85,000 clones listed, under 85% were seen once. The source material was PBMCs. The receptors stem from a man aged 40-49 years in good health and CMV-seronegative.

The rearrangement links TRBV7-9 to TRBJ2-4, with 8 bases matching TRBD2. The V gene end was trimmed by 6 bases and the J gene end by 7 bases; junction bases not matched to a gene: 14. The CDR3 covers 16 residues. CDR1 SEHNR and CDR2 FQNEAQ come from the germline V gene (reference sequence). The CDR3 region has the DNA TGTGCCAGCAGTTCCGGGGGGGACAACCCTTGGAACATTCAGTACTTC. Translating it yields CASSSGGDNPWNIQYF. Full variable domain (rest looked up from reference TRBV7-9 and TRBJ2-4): DTGVSQNPRHKITKRGQNVTFRCDPISEHNRLYWYRQTLGQGPEFLTYFQNEAQLEKSRLLSDRFSAERPKGSFSTLEIQRTEQGDSAMYLCASSSGGDNPWNIQYFGAGTRLSVL.

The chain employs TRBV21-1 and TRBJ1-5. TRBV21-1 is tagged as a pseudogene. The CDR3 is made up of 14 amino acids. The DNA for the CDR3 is TGTGCCAGCAGCAAAGTTAGGGAGGGCCAGCCCCAGCATTTT. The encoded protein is CASSKVREGQPQHF.

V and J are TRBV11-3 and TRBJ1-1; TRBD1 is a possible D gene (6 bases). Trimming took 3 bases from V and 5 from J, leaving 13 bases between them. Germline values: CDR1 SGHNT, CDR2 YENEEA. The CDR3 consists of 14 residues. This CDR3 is CASSLTQGGTEAFF. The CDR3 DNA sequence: TGTGCCAGCAGCTTGACACAGGGTGGGACTGAAGCTTTCTTT.

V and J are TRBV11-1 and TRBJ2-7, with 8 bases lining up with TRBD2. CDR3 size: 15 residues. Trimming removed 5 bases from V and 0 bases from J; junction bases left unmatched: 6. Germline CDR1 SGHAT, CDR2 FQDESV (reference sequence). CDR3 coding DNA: TGTGCCAGCAGCCCACGGGGGGGCGGCTCCTACGAGCAGTACTTC. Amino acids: CASSPRGGGSYEQYF.

CDR3 DNA sequence: TGCAGCGTTGAGTCGATGGCAGGGGGTCAGTACTTC. Its protein is CSVESMAGGQYF. V is TRBV29-1 and J is TRBJ2-7; 7 bases fit TRBD1. This CDR3 is 12 amino acids long. Germline CDR1 is SQVTM and CDR2 is ANQGSEA. V dropped 3 bases and J dropped 10; count of bases not matched to a gene: 9.

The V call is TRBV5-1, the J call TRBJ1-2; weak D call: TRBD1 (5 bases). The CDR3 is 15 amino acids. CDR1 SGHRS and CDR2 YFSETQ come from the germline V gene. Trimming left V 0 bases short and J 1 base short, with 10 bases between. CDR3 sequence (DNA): TGCGCCAGCAGCTTGGTGCAGGGCCTTAACTATGGCTACACCTTC. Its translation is CASSLVQGLNYGYTF.

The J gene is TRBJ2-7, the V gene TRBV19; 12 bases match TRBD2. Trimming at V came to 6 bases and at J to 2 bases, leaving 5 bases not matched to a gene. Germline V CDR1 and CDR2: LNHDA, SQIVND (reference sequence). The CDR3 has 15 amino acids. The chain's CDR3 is CASSWTSGVTYEQYF. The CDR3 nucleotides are TGTGCCAGTAGCTGGACTAGCGGGGTTACCTACGAGCAGTACTTC. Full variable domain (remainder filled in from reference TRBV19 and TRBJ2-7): DGGITQSPKYLFRKEGQNVTLSCEQNLNHDAMYWYRQDPGQGLRLIYYSQIVNDFQKGDIAEGYSVSREKKESFPLTVTSAQKNPTAFYLCASSWTSGVTYEQYFGPGTRLTVT.

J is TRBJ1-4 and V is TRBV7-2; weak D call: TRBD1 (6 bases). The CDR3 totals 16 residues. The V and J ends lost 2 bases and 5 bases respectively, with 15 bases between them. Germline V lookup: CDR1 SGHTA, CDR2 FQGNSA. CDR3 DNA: TGTGCCAGCAGCTTATCCCGGACAGTCGGGAATGAAAAACTGTTTTTT. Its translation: CASSLSRTVGNEKLFF.

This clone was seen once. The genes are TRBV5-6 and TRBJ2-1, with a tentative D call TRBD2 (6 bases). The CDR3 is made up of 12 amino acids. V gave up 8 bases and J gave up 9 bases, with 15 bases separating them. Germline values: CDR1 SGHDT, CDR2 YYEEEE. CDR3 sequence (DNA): TGTGCCAGTACTCTTGGGGGGATTGAGCAGTTCTTC. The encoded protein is CASTLGGIEQFF.